Included here is one T cell receptor (beta chain) sequence, with context. The antigen remains undetermined. The data are from a study of T cell responses to AZD1222 COVID-19 vaccine. Regarding the study as a whole: Only 5 to 7 AZD1222 recipients were seropositive at baseline. None of the repertoires were sampled until the peak T cell response had passed. Increased Spike-specific TCR breadth and depth were observed after two AZD1222 doses.

Assay used: immunoSEQ multiplex PCR; TCRdb lists only in-frame clones, some missing. The sample consists of about 110,000 clones, around nine tenths of them appearing once. Trimming took 4 bases from V and 6 from J, leaving 16 bases between them. Germline values: CDR1 SNHLY, CDR2 FYNNEI. The CDR3 is made up of 16 amino acids. Samples with a second dose at about 4 or about 12 weeks were pooled together. The input for sequencing was peripheral blood, taken 28 days after the second AZD1222 dose. The V gene is TRBV2, the J gene TRBJ1-6; no clear D gene. The source of this sequence is an adult who received the AZD1222 COVID-19 vaccine. DNA of the CDR3: TGTGCCAGCAGTGTAGGGTCGCACTTTCTTAATTCACCCCTCCACTTT. Its translation: CASSVGSHFLNSPLHF.